These 3 T cell receptor beta chains were all obtained from the same sample, sequenced in a study of cytomegalovirus exposure and HLA in healthy donors (dated by TCRdb to the late 2010s). The library was built by means of the immunoSEQ multiplex PCR assay. Entries here come from immuneACCESS through TCRdb and include only in-frame sequences with V and J called. Some clones fail to appear in such tables; in the studies checked, an unresolved V gene covers under half of the shortfall, and the cause of the remainder is unknown. Recorded for this sample are around 230,000 clones; 75% to 90% of them occurred a single time. Less than 1.5% of the sample comes from the top ten. Sequenced input: PBMCs. These receptor sequences come from a woman in her twenties or thirties in good health and CMV-seropositive.

V gene TRBV15 combines with J gene TRBJ1-4; D call uncertain. The V end lost 0 bases, the J end lost 5 bases, and 10 bases lay between the germline ends. The CDR3 contains 15 residues. Germline V gives CDR1 LNHNV, CDR2 YYDKDF (reference sequence). The CDR3 spells CATSRDPGNNEKLFF. The CDR3 nucleotides are TGTGCCACCAGCAGAGATCCAGGCAACAATGAAAAACTGTTTTTT.

This chain uses TRBV29-1 with TRBJ1-2; 7 bases align to TRBD1. In germline, CDR1 is SQVTM, CDR2 ANQGSEA. The ends lost 3 bases at V and 8 bases at J; junction bases unmatched: 15. The CDR3 is 15 amino acids. The chain's CDR3 is CSVDLTGQAGAGYTF. DNA for the CDR3: TGCAGCGTTGACCTGACAGGGCAGGCCGGAGCGGGCTACACCTTC. The full variable domain, completed using reference TRBV29-1 and TRBJ1-2, is SAVISQKPSRDICQRGTSLTIQCQVDSQVTMMFWYRQQPGQSLTLIATANQGSEATYESGFVIDKFPISRPNLTFSTLTVSNMSPEDSSIYLCSVDLTGQAGAGYTFGSGTRLTVV.

The chain links TRBV28 to TRBJ1-2; D gene uncertain. The CDR3 covers 16 residues. Looked up from germline, CDR1 is MDHEN and CDR2 is SYDVKM. V shed 5 bases and J shed 0 bases, with 16 bases lying between them. The CDR3 nucleotides read TGTGCCAGCAGTCCCCTAATGGTTAATGCTAACTATGGCTACACCTTC. This codes for CASSPLMVNANYGYTF.